This T cell receptor (beta chain) originates from a study of blood T cell repertoires in COVID-19. Study information: Sites across the United States, Italy and Spain contributed samples from acute and convalescent COVID-19. Sources were T cells, B-cell-depleted T cells, or PBMCs; the material itself was cDNA or gDNA.

Under the authors' procedure: How many nucleated cells were present was estimated from reference gene primer amplification. Produced via immunoSEQ multiplex PCR; TCRdb's table is partial and in-frame only. The V and J calls and the clone size are those of that table, but D and trimming were determined from the DNA. The data show about 180,000 clones, roughly 89% seen once. The CDR3 contains 15 residues. V gene TRBV21-1 combines with J gene TRBJ2-1; TRBD2 is the table's D call and was not checked against the DNA. TRBV21-1 is reported as a pseudogene. What was sequenced was PBMCs or T cells enriched from blood (not recorded which). This TCR derives from a woman aged 40 to 50 with acute COVID-19. CDR3 residues: CASSKGAGASNEQFF. The CDR3 coding sequence is TGTGCCAGCAGCAAAGGAGCGGGAGCTAGCAATGAGCAGTTCTTC.